The clone carrying this T cell receptor (beta chain) showed up just once. Antigen specificity is unknown. On the basis of clinical symptoms, serum thyroxine and TRAb, thyroid ultrasound and orbital computed tomography, diagnoses were made. These data come from a study of T cells in Graves' hyperthyroidism and ophthalmopathy. General study findings and limits: For ophthalmopathy, model prediction preceded onset by a median roughly 6.5 months. Blood samples included most of the expanded thyroid clonotypes exceeding 0.001.

Germline assignment: CDR1 KGHDR and CDR2 SFDVKD. V lost 5 bases and J lost 8, with 21 bases in between. This CDR3 has 16 amino acids. Amplified TCR beta CDR3 regions derived from RNA transcripts. Primed by the HTBI set, a first-round RT-PCR was run on the TCR CDR3. MiXCR, run by TCRdb on the multiplex PCR reads, gives a single entry per CDR3 protein. The table includes roughly 650,000 distinct CDR3 sequences, approximately 16% detected once. Sequencing used blood. The chain combines TRBV24-1 with TRBJ2-1, with D possibly called TRBD1 or TRBD2 (5 bases each). The sequence was obtained from a woman between 35 and 50 years old with Graves' ophthalmopathy. The CDR3 coding sequence is TGTGCCACCAGTGGTAGGAACCAGGGAGAAAACGATGAGCAGTTCTTC. Protein sequence: CATSGRNQGENDEQFF.